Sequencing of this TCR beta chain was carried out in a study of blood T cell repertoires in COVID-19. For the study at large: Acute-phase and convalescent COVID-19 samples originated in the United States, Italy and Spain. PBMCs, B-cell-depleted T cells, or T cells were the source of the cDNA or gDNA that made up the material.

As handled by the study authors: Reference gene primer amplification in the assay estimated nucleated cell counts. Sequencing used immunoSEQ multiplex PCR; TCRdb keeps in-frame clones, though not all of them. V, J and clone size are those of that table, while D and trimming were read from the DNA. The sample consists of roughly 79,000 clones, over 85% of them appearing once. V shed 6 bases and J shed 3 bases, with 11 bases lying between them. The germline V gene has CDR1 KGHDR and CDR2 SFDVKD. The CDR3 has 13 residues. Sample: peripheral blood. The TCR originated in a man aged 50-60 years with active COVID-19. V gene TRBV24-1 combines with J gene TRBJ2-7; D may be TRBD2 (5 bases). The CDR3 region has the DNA TGTGCCACCAGTCAGGAGAGCGGCTACGAGCAGTACTTC. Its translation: CATSQESGYEQYF.